The 21 T cell receptor beta chains presented below share a single source sample, sequenced in a study of shared clonotypes between healthy human individuals. The assay was immunoSEQ multiplex PCR, and TCRdb's table has in-frame clones only and misses some. The table lists some 2.1 million clones, about 95% of them singletons. Sequenced material: naive CD4+ T cells sorted from blood. The subset was: CD45RA+ positively selected. The receptors derive from a young man in good health.

The genes are TRBV6-5 and TRBJ2-7; D may correspond to TRBD1 or TRBD2 (5 bases each). The V and J ends lost 4 bases and 2 bases respectively, with 15 bases between them. In germline, CDR1 is MNHEY, CDR2 SVGAGI. This CDR3 has 15 amino acids. The CDR3 region has the DNA TGTGCCAGCAGTTCGCCGGGACCCCAGACCTACGAGCAGTACTTC. This encodes CASSSPGPQTYEQYF.

The chain employs TRBV7-8 and TRBJ2-7; possible D gene TRBD2, 6 bases. The V end was cut by 5 bases, the J end by 3 bases, with 14 bases between. The CDR3 runs 14 residues. Germline V gene sequence: CDR1 SGHVS, CDR2 FQNEAQ. CDR3 region: CASSATGRDYEQYF. The CDR3 region has the DNA TGTGCCAGCAGCGCCACCGGGAGAGACTACGAGCAGTACTTC.

This clone occurred once. V is TRBV5-5 and J is TRBJ1-4; the D is unclear. The germline CDR1 and CDR2 sequences are SGHKS and YYEKEE (reference sequence). This CDR3 has 15 amino acids. The V gene lost 0 bases and the J gene lost 5 bases, with 11 bases spanning the gap. The CDR3 DNA reads as TGTGCCAGCAGCTTGGGCCGGGGAGGGAATGAAAAACTGTTTTTT. It encodes CASSLGRGGNEKLFF.

The chain recombines TRBV19 with TRBJ1-4, with a weak D call TRBD1 (6 bases). The CDR3 totals 15 residues. In germline, CDR1 is LNHDA, CDR2 SQIVND (reference sequence). Trimming pared 6 bases from V and 5 bases from J, leaving 16 bases between. The CDR3, as DNA: TGTGCCAGTAGCCACATCACAGGGAACAATGAAAAACTGTTTTTT. It specifies CASSHITGNNEKLFF.

J is TRBJ1-1 and V is TRBV7-2, with TRBD1 as a possible D gene (5 bases). The CDR3 runs to 13 residues. V dropped 3 bases and J dropped 4 bases, with 9 bases sitting between them. The V gene's germline CDR1 is SGHTA and CDR2 FQGNSA. The CDR3 sequence: CASSLGEFTEAFF. The CDR3 bases are TGTGCCAGCAGCTTGGGGGAGTTCACTGAAGCTTTCTTT.

The chain combines TRBV5-1 with TRBJ1-5; a possible D gene is TRBD1 (6 bases). V lost 0 bases, J lost 0 bases, and 7 bases lay in between. The CDR3 contains 15 residues. Germline CDR1 and CDR2: SGHRS and YFSETQ. Here the CDR3 reads CASSLGRGSNQPQHF. Written as DNA, the CDR3 is TGCGCCAGCAGCTTGGGCAGGGGTAGCAATCAGCCCCAGCATTTT.

V is TRBV27 and J is TRBJ2-5, with D possibly being TRBD2 (6 bases). The germline V gene has CDR1 MNHEY and CDR2 SMNVEV (reference sequence). Between the trimmed V and J ends, which lost 2 bases and 5 bases, there was a span of 18 bases. CDR3 size: 16 residues. Here the CDR3 reads CASSLTNPGVAETQYF. The CDR3 bases are TGTGCCAGCAGTTTAACGAATCCGGGGGTCGCGGAGACCCAGTACTTC.

This chain links TRBV11-2 with TRBJ2-3; D unclear. CDR1 is SGHAT, CDR2 FQNNGV, per germline. CDR3 length: 14 residues. V was pared by 1 base and J by 3 bases, with 8 bases between. In nucleotides, the CDR3 is TGTGCCAGCAGCTTAGTTACGACTACAGATACGCAGTATTTT. Translating it yields CASSLVTTTDTQYF.

This chain connects TRBV5-8 to TRBJ2-1; no reliable D call. V lost 4 bases to trimming and J lost 12 bases, with 14 bases between them. The germline CDR1 and CDR2 sequences are SGHTS and YDEGEE. The CDR3 spans 12 residues. CDR3 nucleotide sequence: TGTGCCAGCAGCCCGCTGACACCAGGGCAGTTCTTC. This gives the protein CASSPLTPGQFF.

This clone was observed once. The chain has TRBV7-9 and TRBJ2-1; unclear D gene. Trimming pared 5 bases from V and 7 bases from J, leaving 6 bases between. Germline assignment: CDR1 SEHNR and CDR2 FQNEAQ (reference sequence). The CDR3 sequence is 11 residues long. The CDR3: CASSARNEQFF. Written as DNA, the CDR3 is TGTGCCAGCAGCGCACGGAATGAGCAGTTCTTC. The variable domain in full, completed from reference TRBV7-9 and TRBJ2-1, reads DTGVSQNPRHKITKRGQNVTFRCDPISEHNRLYWYRQTLGQGPEFLTYFQNEAQLEKSRLLSDRFSAERPKGSFSTLEIQRTEQGDSAMYLCASSARNEQFFGPGTRLTVL.

This chain links TRBV6-5 with TRBJ2-2; D is unclear. The CDR3 consists of 13 residues. Germline CDR1 reads MNHEY; CDR2 reads SVGAGI. The germline V and J ends were trimmed by 8 bases and 2 bases, with 9 bases remaining between them. The CDR3 DNA reads TGTGCCAGCCTCATGGTAAACACCGGGGAGCTGTTTTTT. It specifies CASLMVNTGELFF.

The chain links TRBV25-1 to TRBJ2-3; D not resolved. Germline V gene data show CDR1 as MGHDK and CDR2 as SYGVNS. The CDR3 is 9 residues long. The CDR3 DNA is TGTGCGCGTAGAACCCCGCAGTATTTT. Its protein product is CARRTPQYF.

The V call is TRBV9, the J call TRBJ1-4, with 8 bases matching TRBD1. Trimming took 3 bases from V and 3 from J; bases not matched to a gene: 1. This CDR3 region has 14 residues. From germline, CDR1 is SGDLS and CDR2 YYNGEE. The CDR3 nucleotides read TGTGCCAGCAGCGCGGGACAGGCTAATGAAAAACTGTTTTTT. Translated, it gives CASSAGQANEKLFF.

In nucleotides, the CDR3 is TGTGCCAGCACTACCGGACAGGCCTACGAGCAGTACTTC. This sequence encodes CASTTGQAYEQYF. This chain links TRBV28 with TRBJ2-7, with TRBD1 matching 7 bases. This CDR3 has 13 residues. J lost 2 bases, V lost 7 bases, and 5 bases had no gene match. Germline values: CDR1 MDHEN, CDR2 SYDVKM.

This chain uses TRBV6-5 with TRBJ2-1; TRBD2 matches 9 bases. Germline CDR1 MNHEY, CDR2 SVGAGI. This CDR3 is built from 15 residues. V was pared by 5 bases and J by 6 bases, with 8 bases of the junction left unmatched. CDR3 nucleotide sequence: TGTGCCAGCAGTCAACTAGCGGGCCTCCCCAATGAGCAGTTCTTC. Protein product: CASSQLAGLPNEQFF.

The chain recombines TRBV30 with TRBJ2-4; no clear D gene. The CDR3 has 12 amino acids. Germline values: CDR1 GTSNPN, CDR2 SVGIG (reference sequence). V was shortened by 2 bases and J by 5 bases, with 7 bases between the two germline ends. In DNA form, the CDR3 reads TGTGCCTGGAGTCTAGTCGAAAACATTCAGTACTTC. Amino acids: CAWSLVENIQYF.

This chain links TRBV5-8 with TRBJ1-1; 11 bases agree with TRBD1. Germline V gene lookup returns CDR1 SGHTS and CDR2 YDEGEE. The V gene end was trimmed by 4 bases and the J gene end by 9 bases; junction bases not matched to a gene: 14. This CDR3 contains 16 residues. CDR3 DNA: TGTGCCAGCAGCCAACGGAGGACAGGGGGCGAGGCTAAAGCTTTCTTT. Protein: CASSQRRTGGEAKAFF.

The rearrangement joins TRBV19 to TRBJ2-2; TRBD2 matches 11 bases. This CDR3 contains 17 residues. V was pared by 4 bases and J by 5 bases, with 9 bases of the junction left unmatched. Germline loops: CDR1 LNHDA, CDR2 SQIVND (reference sequence). CDR3 amino acids: CASSNRLAGGGTGELFF. The CDR3 coding sequence is TGTGCCAGTAGTAACCGCCTAGCGGGGGGCGGGACCGGGGAGCTGTTTTTT.

V is TRBV6-5 and J is TRBJ1-1, with 9 bases matching TRBD1. J lost 4 bases, V lost 6 bases, and 9 bases had no gene match. CDR1 is MNHEY and CDR2 is SVGAGI in the germline V gene. The CDR3 totals 15 residues. The CDR3 loop reads CASSHGQGSVTEAFF. The CDR3 DNA reads TGTGCCAGCAGCCATGGACAGGGGTCGGTCACTGAAGCTTTCTTT.

In DNA, the CDR3 is TGTGCCAGCAGTTCCCTTATGGGAGGAGCCTACAATGAGCAGTTCTTC. Translating gives CASSSLMGGAYNEQFF. V gene TRBV28 combines with J gene TRBJ2-1; D may be TRBD2 (6 bases). V was pared by 4 bases and J by 2 bases, with 15 bases between. Germline V gene data show CDR1 as MDHEN and CDR2 as SYDVKM. This CDR3 has 16 amino acids.

J is TRBJ1-3 and V is TRBV10-3; weak D call: TRBD1 (5 bases). Trimming took off 6 bases at V and 0 bases at J, with 9 bases between the two ends. The CDR3 contains 14 residues. Germline CDR1 reads ENHRY; CDR2 reads SYGVKD. CDR3 DNA: TGTGCCATCAGACTGGACATCTCTGGAAACACCATATATTTT. Amino acid sequence: CAIRLDISGNTIYF.